These 22 T cell receptor beta chains were all obtained from the same sample, sequenced in a study of blood T cells in healthy people across ages. The second PCR ran about 6 to 12 cycles with a sample-barcoded 5' primer and J-beta primers. TCRdb fed the 5' RACE reads into MiXCR, producing one record per CDR3 protein. The sample lists roughly 1.5 million distinct CDR3 sequences, roughly 43% occurring once. Sequencing was done on a sample of blood. All receptors come from a woman aged 18-30 years in good health.

V usage is TRBV12-3 or TRBV12-4 and J usage is TRBJ2-1; maybe TRBD2 (6 bases). This CDR3 region has 15 residues. V dropped 6 bases and J dropped 0 bases, with 12 bases sitting between them. The CDR3 is CASRGLTSSYNEQFF. The CDR3 DNA reads as TGTGCCAGCAGAGGACTAACCAGCTCCTACAATGAGCAGTTCTTC.

The chain employs TRBV5-1 and TRBJ2-1; D gene uncertain. From germline, CDR1 is SGHRS and CDR2 YFSETQ. The CDR3 has 14 amino acids. V lost 4 bases and J 7 bases, leaving 15 bases between the germline ends. The CDR3 nucleotides are TGCGCCAGCAGCGTCGACGAGGTAGGGAATGAGCAGTTCTTC. Translating gives CASSVDEVGNEQFF.

This chain links TRBV3-1 with TRBJ2-1; 11 bases are shared with TRBD2. CDR1 is LGHDT, CDR2 YNNKEL, per germline (reference sequence). The CDR3 loop spans 16 amino acids. V was clipped by 2 bases and J by 6 bases; unmatched bases: 6. CDR3 DNA sequence: TGTGCCAGCAGCCAACTTACTAGCGGGAGTGGCAATGAGCAGTTCTTC. It translates to CASSQLTSGSGNEQFF.

This chain uses TRBV3-1 with TRBJ1-2; possible D gene TRBD1, 5 bases. Germline V lookup: CDR1 LGHDT, CDR2 YNNKEL (reference sequence). The CDR3 is 15 residues long. Trimming removed 1 base at V and 0 bases at J, with 9 bases between. The CDR3 DNA is TGTGCCAGCAGCCAAGGCCTGGGGGCTAACTATGGCTACACCTTC. Translated, it gives CASSQGLGANYGYTF.

This clonotype appeared a few times. The chain is built from TRBV27 and TRBJ1-2; D remains unclear. Deletions cut 4 bases from V and 7 bases from J, with 16 bases between. Germline V gene sequence: CDR1 MNHEY, CDR2 SMNVEV (reference sequence). CDR3 length equals 14 residues. CDR3 residues: CASSSANQLSGYTF. CDR3 nucleotides: TGTGCCAGCAGTTCCGCCAATCAACTATCTGGCTACACCTTC.

This clonotype has just a few counts. Here the CDR3 DNA reads TGCAGCGTGCGTGACAGTTACACTGAAGCTTTCTTT. Its protein product is CSVRDSYTEAFF. The rearrangement links TRBV29-1 to TRBJ1-1; possible D gene TRBD1, 5 bases. Deletions cut 6 bases from V and 3 bases from J, with 11 bases between. The CDR3 runs to 12 residues. The germline V gene has CDR1 SQVTM and CDR2 ANQGSEA.

The chain recombines TRBV28 with TRBJ1-2; 8 bases are shared with TRBD1. The CDR3 loop spans 16 amino acids. V gave up 1 base and J gave up 7 bases; unmatched junction bases: 11. In germline, CDR1 is MDHEN, CDR2 SYDVKM. The CDR3 bases are TGTGCCAGCAGTTTATTCCTCAGGGGGCGCGTAAGTGGCTACACCTTC. Translation gives CASSLFLRGRVSGYTF.

The V and J genes are TRBV28 and TRBJ2-3, with D maybe TRBD1 (5 bases). The CDR3 totals 18 residues. Germline V gene sequence: CDR1 MDHEN, CDR2 SYDVKM. Trimming cost V 5 bases and J 4 bases, with 25 bases left between them. Here the CDR3 reads CASSPTLGVEEGADTQYF. CDR3 nucleotides: TGTGCCAGCAGTCCAACCCTCGGTGTAGAGGAAGGGGCAGATACGCAGTATTTT.

The genes are TRBV6-2 or TRBV6-3 and TRBJ2-1, with a weak D call TRBD1 (6 bases). V lost 1 base, J lost 5 bases, and 6 bases lay in between. Germline-derived CDR1 and CDR2 are MNHEY and SVGEGT. The CDR3 is 13 residues long. CDR3 region: CASSYYRDNEQFF. The CDR3, as DNA: TGTGCCAGCAGTTACTACAGGGACAATGAGCAGTTCTTC.

The rearrangement links TRBV27 to TRBJ2-1; 8 bases match TRBD2. With the DNA end fitting TRBJ2-7 better, the J assignment may be wrong. The CDR3 covers 16 residues. CDR1 MNHEY and CDR2 SMNVEV come from the germline V gene (reference sequence). CDR3 sequence reads: CASSFATGGAYNEQYF. The CDR3 coding sequence is TGTGCCAGCAGTTTCGCGACGGGGGGGGCCTACAATGAGCAGTACTTC.

This clonotype was seen only a few times. This chain uses TRBV20-1 with TRBJ1-2; the match to TRBD1 covers 7 bases. The CDR3 is made up of 13 amino acids. Germline V gene sequence: CDR1 DFQATT, CDR2 SNEGSKA (reference sequence). Trimming cost V 2 bases and J 8 bases; bases outside gene matches: 8. The CDR3 DNA sequence: TGCAGTGCTAGACTAGACAGGGCAGGAGGCTACACCTTC. It translates to CSARLDRAGGYTF.

The genes are TRBV25-1 and TRBJ2-2, with 9 bases that match TRBD2. V lost 0 bases, J lost 5 bases, and 1 base stayed unmatched. The length of the CDR3 is 15 residues. The germline CDR1 and CDR2 sequences are MGHDK and SYGVNS. The CDR3 is CASSEYSGRTGELFF. For the CDR3, the DNA is TGTGCCAGCAGTGAATACAGCGGGAGGACCGGGGAGCTGTTTTTT.

This chain uses TRBV6-6 with TRBJ2-3; the D is unclear. V was trimmed by 7 bases and J by 0 bases, leaving 11 bases between them. The CDR3 has 14 amino acids. Germline assignment: CDR1 MNHNY and CDR2 SVGAGI (reference sequence). CDR3 loop: CASTSAYSTDTQYF. CDR3 bases: TGTGCCAGCACATCGGCCTATAGCACAGATACGCAGTATTTT.

This clonotype was detected only a few times. This chain connects TRBV29-1 to TRBJ2-5, with D possibly TRBD2 on 6 matching bases. V lost 6 bases and J lost 13, with 18 bases in between. CDR1 and CDR2 from the germline V gene are SQVTM and ANQGSEA. This CDR3 has 11 residues. The CDR3: CSVPAGLGGYF. DNA for the CDR3: TGCAGCGTACCGGCGGGGCTTGGAGGGTACTTC.

The V and J genes are TRBV28 and TRBJ1-2, with 12 bases lining up with TRBD1. The V and J ends lost 5 bases and 7 bases, in that order; junction bases with no gene match: 11. CDR1 is MDHEN and CDR2 is SYDVKM in the germline V gene. The CDR3 is made up of 16 amino acids. The CDR3: CASSPGTGGHLGGYTF. CDR3 nucleotide sequence: TGTGCCAGCAGTCCAGGGACAGGGGGCCACCTTGGTGGCTACACCTTC.

This clonotype was seen more than once but under ten times. The chain combines TRBV4-3 with TRBJ2-7; D is uncertain. The CDR3 runs 14 residues. The germline CDR1 and CDR2 sequences are LGHNA and YSLEER. The germline V and J ends were trimmed by 0 bases and 4 bases, with 10 bases remaining between them. The CDR3 DNA reads as TGCGCCAGCAGCCAAGATTTGGGGTTATACGAGCAGTACTTC. Translating it yields CASSQDLGLYEQYF.

The chain has TRBV13 and TRBJ1-2; D is ambiguous. The CDR3 consists of 17 residues. The V end was cut by 4 bases, the J end by 4 bases, with 22 bases between. Germline V gene sequence: CDR1 PRHDT, CDR2 FYEKMQ (reference sequence). CDR3: CASSSGLGRVGSYGYTF. The CDR3 DNA is TGTGCCAGCAGCTCCGGCTTGGGTAGGGTGGGTTCCTATGGCTACACCTTC.

This clonotype was detected only a few times. The J gene is TRBJ2-3, the V gene TRBV6-1, with TRBD2 matching 10 bases. In germline, CDR1 is MNHNS, CDR2 SASEGT. This CDR3 is built from 16 residues. Losses at the gene ends were 5 bases for V and 1 base for J; bases not matched to a gene: 6. CDR3 loop: CASSPGLATGTDTQYF. The DNA of the CDR3 is TGTGCCAGCAGTCCGGGACTAGCGACGGGCACAGATACGCAGTATTTT.

A word on this clonotype: A much more abundant neighbour one base away suggests this may be a read error. This rearrangement joins TRBV12-3 or TRBV12-4 to TRBJ1-5, with TRBD1 matching over 10 bases. V was pared by 6 bases and J by 0 bases, with 8 bases of the junction left unmatched. The CDR3 has 17 residues. CDR3 loop: CASSTLTGGDSNQPQHF. The CDR3 coding sequence is TGTGCCAGCAGCACCCTGACAGGGGGCGATAGCAATCAGCCCCAGCATTTT.

The sample holds a few counts of this clonotype. The V call is TRBV12-3 or TRBV12-4, the J call TRBJ1-6; 7 bases map to TRBD1. The CDR3 has 15 amino acids. Germline trimming cut 5 bases from V and 4 bases from J; bases unmatched to any gene: 5. The CDR3 loop reads CASSKGALYNSPLHF. In DNA, the CDR3 is TGTGCCAGCAGTAAGGGGGCGCTTTATAATTCACCCCTCCACTTT.

The chain carries TRBV18 and TRBJ2-3; D unresolved. Germline V gives CDR1 KGHSH, CDR2 LQKENI. The germline V and J ends were trimmed by 6 bases and 1 base, with 11 bases remaining between them. The CDR3 length is 14 residues. The CDR3 here is CASSVDSRTDTQYF. The CDR3 bases are TGTGCCAGCTCGGTCGACTCACGCACAGATACGCAGTATTTT.

This chain uses TRBV20-1 with TRBJ1-2, with D unclear. The CDR3 runs to 14 residues. Between the trimmed V and J ends, which lost 5 bases and 7 bases, there was a span of 20 bases. CDR1 DFQATT and CDR2 SNEGSKA come from the germline V gene (reference sequence). The CDR3 spells CSAADYLNRVGYTF. In DNA form, the CDR3 reads TGCAGTGCTGCCGACTACCTAAACCGGGTTGGCTACACCTTC.